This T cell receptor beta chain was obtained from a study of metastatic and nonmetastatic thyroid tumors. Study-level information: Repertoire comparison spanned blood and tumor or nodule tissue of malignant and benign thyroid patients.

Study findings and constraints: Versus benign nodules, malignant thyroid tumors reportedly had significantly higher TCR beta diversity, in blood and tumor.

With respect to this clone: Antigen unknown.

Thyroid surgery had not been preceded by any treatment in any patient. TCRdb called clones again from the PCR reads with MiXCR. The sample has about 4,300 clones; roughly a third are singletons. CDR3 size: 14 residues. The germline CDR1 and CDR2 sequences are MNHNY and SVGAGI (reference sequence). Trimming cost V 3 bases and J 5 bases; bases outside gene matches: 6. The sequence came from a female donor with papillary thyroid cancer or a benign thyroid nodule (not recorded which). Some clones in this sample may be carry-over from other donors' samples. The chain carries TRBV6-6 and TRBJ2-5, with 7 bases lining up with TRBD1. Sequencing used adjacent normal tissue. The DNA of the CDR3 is TGTGCCAGCAGTTATAGTAGGGGGCTGGAGACCCAGTACTTC. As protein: CASSYSRGLETQYF.